This TCR beta chain was sequenced during a study of blood T cell repertoires in COVID-19. Study summary: The analysed material was cDNA or gDNA that came from T cells, B-cell-depleted T cells, or PBMCs.

Assignment of participants to cohorts was predicated upon participant-reported clinical history. Exposed study participants had met a COVID-19 case within 2 weeks before entry. The V and J ends lost 2 bases and 4 bases, in that order; junction bases with no gene match: 7. Germline lookup yields CDR1 MDHEN and CDR2 SYDVKM. CDR3 size: 15 residues. Assay: immunoSEQ multiplex PCR; the TCRdb copy retains only in-frame clones and omits some. The sample consists of fewer than 400,000 clones, approximately 90% of them appearing once. This receptor was taken from a woman between 25 and 40 years old who had been exposed to COVID-19. V is TRBV28 and J is TRBJ1-2; 7 nucleotides match TRBD1. Sequencing was carried out using PBMCs or T cells enriched from blood (not recorded which). CDR3 region: CASSLRTGTVYGYTF. The CDR3 DNA sequence: TGTGCCAGCAGTTTACGGACAGGTACTGTCTATGGCTACACCTTC.